This TCR beta chain emerged from a study of cytomegalovirus exposure and HLA in healthy donors. Across the study: As released early, the data held 85 million to 95 million unique TCRs from HLA-typed donors.

Worth noting for this clone: Its specificity is not known.

PCR was performed using 60 Vbeta and 13 Jbeta primers. Here immunoSEQ multiplex PCR was the method, and the copy in TCRdb shows in-frame clones only, minus some. The data hold about 160,000 clones, with over 60% observed a single time. Study-level points and caveats: Within a later analysis, the majority of CMV-associated TCR beta chains appeared HLA-restricted.

The receptor was derived from a woman under 40 in good health and CMV-seronegative. Material for sequencing was PBMCs.

This CDR3 is CAWSGRGSSGDYNEQFF. The CDR3, as DNA: TGTGCCTGGAGTGGACGAGGCAGTAGCGGGGATTACAATGAGCAGTTCTTC. The chain has TRBV30 and TRBJ2-1, with TRBD2 matching over 8 bases. V was pared by 1 base and J by 4 bases, with 12 bases of the junction left unmatched. The CDR3 loop spans 17 amino acids. Per germline, CDR1 GTSNPN and CDR2 SVGIG (reference sequence).